Listed below are T cell receptor beta chains from one sample, sequenced in a study of radiotherapy plus CTLA-4 blockade in lung cancer. Produced via immunoSEQ multiplex PCR; TCRdb's table is partial and in-frame only. The data show around 99,000 clones, around 90% seen once. Sequencing used peripheral blood, obtained from a patient treated with radiotherapy plus ipilimumab. Source of these receptors: a human donor with non-small cell lung cancer that progressed on radiotherapy plus ipilimumab. The conserved cysteine and the conserved F or W are not part of the CDR3 here. Each record gives: CDR3 length, V gene, J gene, CDR3 protein.

>15|TRBV19|TRBJ1-5
ASSHRGTLYSNQPQH
>12|TRBV7-2|TRBJ2-1
ASSLGTSGSPIF
>12|TRBV2|TRBJ1-3
ASRGGNSGNTIY
>11|TRBV6-5|TRBJ2-1
AAGTGKVNEQF
>9|TRBV30|TRBJ2-5
AWKLAGAQY
>13|TRBV18|TRBJ2-7
ASSRRGQGFYEQY
>13|TRBV9|TRBJ2-1
ASSVGSPAIYEQF
>15|TRBV5-1|TRBJ2-1
ASSFGGAKSSYNEQF
>14|TRBV13|TRBJ2-7
ASSLGRAGGAYEQY
>10|TRBV25-1|TRBJ1-5
ASSGSNQPQH
>12|TRBV7-9|TRBJ1-2
ASSPRQGESPET
>13|TRBV7-3|TRBJ2-1
ASSPLARRDNEQF
>12|TRBV18|TRBJ1-2
ASSPIDESYGYT
>15|TRBV18|TRBJ2-2
ASSPSLTSGVTGELF
>11|TRBV6-1|TRBJ2-3
ASSPEFTDTQY
>13|TRBV6-5|TRBJ2-1
ASSIAGVLGNEQF
>11|TRBV10-3|TRBJ1-4
AISMGPNEKLF